This TCR beta chain is from a study of response to subunit inactivated influenza vaccine. This clonotype was seen only a few times. At one end the junction does not follow the germline gene, possibly because of a read error. TCRdb redid the calling of the RT-PCR reads with MiXCR, one entry per CDR3 protein. The profile shows 500,000 or so distinct CDR3 sequences, about 17% of them singletons. This sequence was found in a man aged 50 to 69 who received an inactivated influenza vaccine. The starting material was CD4+ T cells sorted from PBMCs, obtained 23 months after vaccination.

The chain's CDR3 is CASRLGPGQNSNQPQHF. CDR3 nucleotides: TGTGCCAGCAGATTAGGTCCGGGACAAAATAGCAATCAGCCCCAGCATTTT. The rearrangement joins TRBV12-3 or TRBV12-4 to TRBJ1-5; D might be TRBD1 (6 bases). CDR3 size: 17 residues.